Listed here are 7 T cell receptor beta chains from one sample, sequenced in a study of cytomegalovirus exposure and HLA in healthy donors. Amplification used 60 Vbeta primers and 13 Jbeta primers. Here immunoSEQ multiplex PCR was the method, and the copy in TCRdb shows in-frame clones only, minus some. The data contain about 110,000 clones, around 78% of them singletons. Sequencing was carried out using PBMCs. These receptors were obtained from a man aged 30 to 39 in good health and CMV-seronegative.

The chain couples TRBV5-1 to TRBJ2-7, with 11 bases aligning to TRBD2. This CDR3 region has 14 residues. After removal of 4 bases from V and 5 bases from J, the junction contained 5 bases not matched to a gene. The germline V gene has CDR1 SGHRS and CDR2 YFSETQ. The CDR3 DNA is TGCGCCAGCAGCCCCCCGGGACTAGCGGACGAGCAGTACTTC. It specifies CASSPPGLADEQYF.

V is TRBV6-1 and J is TRBJ2-7; D perhaps matches TRBD1 (6 bases). From germline, CDR1 is MNHNS and CDR2 SASEGT. CDR3 length: 12 residues. Trimming removed 6 bases at V and 7 bases at J, with 13 bases between. CDR3 sequence reads: CASRAQGREQYF. CDR3 DNA sequence: TGTGCCAGCAGGGCACAGGGTAGGGAGCAGTACTTC.

This rearrangement joins TRBV28 to TRBJ1-6; no clear D. The CDR3 is made up of 16 amino acids. The V end lost 4 bases, the J end lost 4 bases, and 14 bases lay between the germline ends. Germline values: CDR1 MDHEN, CDR2 SYDVKM. The DNA for the CDR3 is TGTGCCAGCAGTTCGGGAGAAACGGGGTATAATTCACCCCTCCACTTT. Translated, it gives CASSSGETGYNSPLHF.

J is TRBJ2-7 and V is TRBV18; 8 positions agree with TRBD1. The CDR3 totals 13 residues. V lost 3 bases, J lost 5 bases, and 3 bases stayed unmatched. Germline CDR1 and CDR2: KGHSH and LQKENI. The CDR3 region has the DNA TGTGCCAGCTCACCTGACAGGGGAAACGAGCAGTACTTC. Protein: CASSPDRGNEQYF.

The table lists this clone with a count of one. This chain uses TRBV7-9 with TRBJ2-1; the D is unclear. The CDR3 contains 13 residues. CDR1 SEHNR and CDR2 FQNEAQ come from the germline V gene (reference sequence). The V gene lost 5 bases and the J gene lost 15 bases, with 20 bases spanning the gap. The CDR3 bases are TGTGCCAGCAGCGCGAGTGGTGGCAGGCCTGGGTTCTTC. Amino acid sequence: CASSASGGRPGFF.

The chain combines TRBV6-1 with TRBJ2-1; 12 nucleotides align to TRBD2. The ends lost 5 bases at V and 7 bases at J; junction bases unmatched: 6. The CDR3 loop spans 15 amino acids. Germline loops: CDR1 MNHNS, CDR2 SASEGT. The CDR3 bases are TGTGCCAGCAGTTCACTAGCGGGAGGTGGAAATGAGCAGTTCTTC. Protein sequence: CASSSLAGGGNEQFF.

This clone was counted between two and nine times. V usage is TRBV7-8 and J usage is TRBJ2-1; D might be TRBD1 (7 bases). Trimming cost V 4 bases and J 4 bases, with 23 bases left between them. CDR3 length: 18 residues. Germline CDR1 reads SGHVS; CDR2 reads FQNEAQ. The CDR3 nucleotides are TGTGCCAGCAGCTACCCGCGACAGGGCGGGACCCCATACAATGAGCAGTTCTTC. Residues: CASSYPRQGGTPYNEQFF.